The present TCR beta chain was sequenced within a study of blood T cells in healthy people across ages. Findings and limits, study-wide: Naive T cell percentage strongly correlated with TCR beta diversity.

Healthy Russian Caucasian donors spanned ages about 6 to 90 years. With a J-beta primer mix and a sample-barcoded 5' primer, a second PCR ran about 6 to 11 cycles. TCRdb re-derived calls from the 5' RACE reads in MiXCR, one entry per CDR3 protein. The data contain 700,000 to 850,000 distinct CDR3 sequences, approximately 35% of them seen just once; the ten biggest clones take up approximately 12%. In the case of this clonotype: Its antigen is undetermined. The junction differs from germline at one of its ends, possibly a read error.

CDR3 length: 15 amino acids. CDR1 is LGHDT and CDR2 is YNNKEL in the germline V gene (reference sequence). The origin of this receptor is a man younger than 30 in good health. The chain joins TRBV3-1 to TRBJ1-6, with 9 bases lining up with TRBD1. Source material: blood. CDR3 residues: CASSQGQGVNSPPHF. The CDR3 coding sequence is TGTGCCAGCAGCCAAGGACAGGGGGTCAATTCACCCCCCCACTTT. The entire variable domain, with the rest obtained from reference TRBV3-1 and TRBJ1-6, is as follows: DTAVSQTPKYLVTQMGNDKSIKCEQNLGHDTMYWYKQDSKKFLKIMFSYNNKELIINETVPNRFSPKSPDKAHLNLHINSLELGDSAVYFCASSQGQGVNSPPHFGNGTRLTVT.